The present entry profiles one T cell receptor beta chain with its context. The germline V gene encodes CDR1 SEHNR and CDR2 FQNEAQ (reference sequence). This CDR3 is built from 15 residues. V lost 2 bases, J lost 4 bases, and 3 bases stayed unmatched. This specimen belongs to a study of OX40 agonist ivuxolimab in advanced cancers. Study-wide context: Given to patients was ivuxolimab, an agonistic anti-OX40 (CD134) antibody. Intravenous ivuxolimab at 0.01 to 10 mg/kg was given to patients every 2 weeks. Of mixed ages from about 20 to 85 and averaging approximately 60 years, the group was about 80% male.

Profiled with immunoSEQ multiplex PCR; TCRdb holds only in-frame clones, not every one. The sample lists roughly 17,000 clones; more than 80% were seen once. The sequenced sample was CD4+ or CD8+ T cells sorted from blood, obtained in a trial of the OX40 agonist ivuxolimab. This TCR was recovered from an adult with an advanced solid tumor such as melanoma, head and neck, liver or kidney cancer. The chain employs TRBV7-9 and TRBJ1-3; 9 nucleotides agree with TRBD1. CDR3 DNA sequence: TGTGCCAGCAGCTTACGACAGGGGGACGGAAACACCATATATTTT. Amino acid sequence: CASSLRQGDGNTIYF.